Listed below are T cell receptor beta chains from one sample, sequenced in a study of human thymus T cells. Some clones are missing from TCRdb's copy, which holds only in-frame ones; the method was immunoSEQ multiplex PCR. The sample gives roughly 86,000 clones, around 96% of which show up once; 0.025% to 0.04% is in the top ten. Sequencing was performed on thymus tissue. Source of these receptors: a boy under three years old with a congenital heart defect but otherwise immunologically healthy. CDR3s include the opening cysteine and the closing phenylalanine or tryptophan. The order of the fields is J gene, D gene, V gene, clone size, CDR3 protein, CDR3 DNA. A D gene is named only where the DNA matches it firmly. Clone size appears in some rows only: once, few, many, or a class for an expanded clone.

TRBJ1-1 NA TRBV13 once CASSARPKMNTEAFF TGTGCCAGCAGCGCAAGACCGAAGATGAACACTGAAGCTTTCTTT
TRBJ2-2 NA TRBV4-2 NA CASSQGGYTGELFF TGTGCCAGCAGCCAGGGCGGATACACCGGGGAGCTGTTTTTT
TRBJ2-2 NA TRBV10-3 NA CAINPDSNTGELFF TGTGCCATCAACCCGGACTCAAACACCGGGGAGCTGTTTTTT
TRBJ1-5 TRBD1 TRBV7-9 NA CASSLGPAGGHQPQHF TGTGCCAGCAGCTTAGGTCCGGCAGGGGGCCATCAGCCCCAGCATTTT
TRBJ1-5 NA TRBV2 NA CASSVPRGPNQPQHF TGTGCCAGCAGTGTCCCCAGGGGCCCAAATCAGCCCCAGCATTTT
TRBJ2-7 NA TRBV6-5 NA CASSVNYEQYF TGTGCCAGCAGTGTTAACTACGAGCAGTACTTC
TRBJ2-5 TRBD2 TRBV7-2 NA CASSTGAGTSGSKRETQYF TGTGCCAGCAGCACCGGAGCTGGGACTAGCGGGTCCAAACGGGAGACCCAGTACTTC
TRBJ1-1 TRBD1 TRBV28 NA CASTLSDRGNTEAFF TGTGCCAGCACCCTATCGGACAGGGGGAACACTGAAGCTTTCTTT
TRBJ2-3 NA TRBV5-1 NA CASSLLRSYRTDTQYF TGCGCCAGCAGCTTGTTGCGCTCGTACCGCACAGATACGCAGTATTTT
TRBJ2-5 TRBD2 TRBV14 NA CASSQMASGKNVEETQYF TGTGCCAGCAGCCAAATGGCTAGCGGAAAAAACGTTGAAGAGACCCAGTACTTC
TRBJ2-5 TRBD2 TRBV7-3 NA CASSLGPAGEETQYF TGTGCCAGCAGCTTAGGTCCAGCGGGGGAAGAGACCCAGTACTTC
TRBJ2-3 TRBD2 TRBV5-6 NA CASSFGLAGVLTDTQYF TGTGCCAGCAGCTTTGGGCTAGCGGGGGTTCTCACAGATACGCAGTATTTT
TRBJ2-2 NA TRBV14 NA CASSQDLVNTGELFF TGTGCCAGCAGCCAAGATTTGGTGAACACCGGGGAGCTGTTTTTT
TRBJ1-1 NA TRBV7-8 NA CASSLVTGLNTEAFF TGTGCCAGCAGCTTAGTAACAGGGTTGAACACTGAAGCTTTCTTT
TRBJ2-7 NA TRBV2 NA CASTLQGKTYEQYF TGTGCCAGCACTCTACAGGGTAAAACCTACGAGCAGTACTTC
TRBJ2-1 TRBD2 TRBV27 NA CASSSRTSGRRYNEQFF TGTGCCAGCAGTTCCCGCACTAGCGGGAGGAGGTACAATGAGCAGTTCTTC
TRBJ1-1 NA TRBV4-3 NA CASSQAPPWTRGTEAFF TGCGCCAGCAGCCAGGCTCCCCCTTGGACGCGTGGGACTGAAGCTTTCTTT
TRBJ2-3 NA TRBV6-1 NA CASSTRQGTDTQYF TGTGCCAGCAGTACCCGACAGGGCACAGATACGCAGTATTTT
TRBJ2-1 TRBD2 TRBV27 NA CASSPPGLANEQFF TGTGCCAGCAGTCCCCCGGGACTAGCAAATGAGCAGTTCTTC
TRBJ2-6 TRBD1 TRBV7-9 NA CASSALDRVNPGANVLTF TGTGCCAGCAGCGCCTTGGACAGGGTTAACCCTGGGGCCAACGTCCTGACTTTC
TRBJ1-1 TRBD1 TRBV27 NA CASRPDRGPSSSCQQAFF TGTGCCAGCAGGCCTGACAGGGGCCCGTCATCGTCATGCCAGCAAGCTTTCTTT
TRBJ1-2 NA TRBV28 NA CASSPSRVVYGYTF TGTGCCAGCAGCCCCTCCAGGGTGGTCTATGGCTACACCTTC
TRBJ1-1 NA TRBV6-1 NA CASSGPTGGNTEAFF TGTGCCAGCAGTGGACCTACGGGGGGAAACACTGAAGCTTTCTTT
TRBJ2-3 TRBD2 TRBV7-3 NA CASTELAGGRTDTQYF TGTGCCAGCACCGAACTAGCGGGGGGGCGCACAGATACGCAGTATTTT
TRBJ1-2 TRBD1 TRBV9 NA CASSLGQGAYGYTF TGTGCCAGCAGCCTGGGACAGGGGGCCTATGGCTACACCTTC
TRBJ2-7 TRBD1 TRBV6-5 once CASSSGTDYEQYF TGTGCCAGCAGCTCGGGGACAGACTACGAGCAGTACTTC
TRBJ1-5 NA TRBV6-4 NA CASSPRFGFNQPQHF TGTGCCAGCAGTCCTCGGTTTGGCTTCAATCAGCCCCAGCATTTT
TRBJ2-3 TRBD2 TRBV5-1 NA CASSYRTSRTDTQYF TGCGCCAGCAGCTATCGGACTAGCAGGACAGATACGCAGTATTTT
TRBJ1-2 TRBD1 TRBV11-3 NA CASSPEPGGLYGYTF TGTGCCAGCAGCCCTGAGCCAGGGGGCTTATATGGCTACACCTTC
TRBJ2-4 TRBD2 TRBV14 NA CASSQALRTSGSGKNIQYF TGTGCCAGCAGCCAAGCCCTTCGGACTAGCGGGAGTGGAAAAAACATTCAGTACTTC
TRBJ1-1 NA TRBV5-6 NA CASSRRVIRRSMETEAFF TGTGCCAGCAGCCGTAGGGTTATACGGAGGTCAATGGAAACTGAAGCTTTCTTT
TRBJ2-7 TRBD2 TRBV19 NA CASSPRDYSGREKQYF TGTGCCAGTAGTCCCAGGGACTATAGCGGGAGGGAGAAGCAGTACTTC
TRBJ2-2 TRBD2 TRBV19 NA CASSIPPGLGTGELFF TGTGCCAGTAGTATACCCCCCGGACTAGGCACCGGGGAGCTGTTTTTT
TRBJ2-2 NA TRBV4-2 NA CASSQQGATGELFF TGTGCCAGCAGCCAACAGGGTGCCACCGGGGAGCTGTTTTTT
TRBJ2-3 NA TRBV2 NA CASSETTDTQYF TGTGCCAGCAGTGAAACCACAGATACGCAGTATTTT
TRBJ2-7 TRBD2 TRBV18 NA CASSPGTSGPYEQYF TGTGCCAGCTCACCGGGGACTAGCGGGCCCTACGAGCAGTACTTC
TRBJ2-7 TRBD2 TRBV4-1 once CASSHQLAGGPDEQYF TGCGCCAGCAGCCACCAACTAGCGGGAGGGCCAGACGAGCAGTACTTC
TRBJ1-2 NA TRBV7-2 NA CASSEFRWGYTF TGTGCCAGCAGCGAATTCAGGTGGGGCTACACCTTC
TRBJ2-5 TRBD2 TRBV5-1 NA CASSPGLAGIRETQYF TGCGCCAGCAGCCCGGGACTAGCGGGGATAAGGGAGACCCAGTACTTC
TRBJ2-1 TRBD1 TRBV27 NA CATRDRGGNEQFF TGTGCCACCCGGGACAGGGGAGGCAATGAGCAGTTCTTC
TRBJ2-1 TRBD1 TRBV10-3 NA CANGQGASSNEQFF TGTGCCAACGGACAGGGGGCGTCCAGCAATGAGCAGTTCTTC
TRBJ1-5 TRBD1 TRBV15 NA CATSRGLAGQGKIYSNQPQHF TGTGCCACCAGCAGGGGCCTCGCGGGACAGGGAAAAATCTATAGCAATCAGCCCCAGCATTTT
TRBJ2-7 TRBD2 TRBV5-4 NA CASSPLAGEIYEQYF TGTGCCAGCAGCCCACTAGCGGGAGAAATCTACGAGCAGTACTTC
TRBJ2-5 TRBD1 TRBV14 NA CASSQAPGQGVKTQYF TGTGCCAGCAGCCAAGCCCCAGGTCAGGGGGTGAAGACCCAGTACTTC
TRBJ2-5 TRBD1 TRBV6-5 NA CASSYWTGQETQYF TGTGCCAGCAGTTACTGGACAGGCCAAGAGACCCAGTACTTC
TRBJ1-4 NA TRBV28 few CASSFSEKLFF TGTGCCAGCAGTTTCAGTGAAAAACTGTTTTTT
TRBJ2-1 TRBD2 TRBV14 NA CASSQERTSGVGEQFF TGTGCCAGCAGCCAAGAGCGGACTAGCGGGGTAGGTGAGCAGTTCTTC
TRBJ2-7 TRBD1 TRBV13 NA CASSLQQGGYEQYF TGTGCCAGCAGCTTACAACAGGGGGGCTACGAGCAGTACTTC